The clone carrying this T cell receptor (beta chain) was detected only a few times. What it recognizes is unknown. The entry originates in a study of T cells in localized non-small cell lung cancer. Profiling relied on immunoSEQ multiplex PCR, and the TCRdb table lists in-frame clones only, not all of them. In the table there are 5,000 to 6,500 clones, 40% to 50% of which are singletons. Germline lookup yields CDR1 SGHNT and CDR2 YENEEA. The length of the CDR3 is 16 residues. V lost 2 bases and J lost 0; bases outside the gene matches: 3. Overall study results and limits: Researchers found a median around 61 of the top 100 tumor clones in adjacent lung. Uninvolved adjacent lung showed peak T cell clonality, exceeding tumor.

The receptor's source is a woman aged 35 to 70 with stage II squamous cell lung carcinoma. The rearrangement joins TRBV11-3 to TRBJ2-7; 11 nucleotides align to TRBD2. The sequencing here drew on lung tumor tissue, taken before any cancer treatment. CDR3 residues: CASSLRTSGSSYEQYF. As DNA, the CDR3 is TGTGCCAGCAGCTTACGTACTAGCGGGAGCTCCTACGAGCAGTACTTC.